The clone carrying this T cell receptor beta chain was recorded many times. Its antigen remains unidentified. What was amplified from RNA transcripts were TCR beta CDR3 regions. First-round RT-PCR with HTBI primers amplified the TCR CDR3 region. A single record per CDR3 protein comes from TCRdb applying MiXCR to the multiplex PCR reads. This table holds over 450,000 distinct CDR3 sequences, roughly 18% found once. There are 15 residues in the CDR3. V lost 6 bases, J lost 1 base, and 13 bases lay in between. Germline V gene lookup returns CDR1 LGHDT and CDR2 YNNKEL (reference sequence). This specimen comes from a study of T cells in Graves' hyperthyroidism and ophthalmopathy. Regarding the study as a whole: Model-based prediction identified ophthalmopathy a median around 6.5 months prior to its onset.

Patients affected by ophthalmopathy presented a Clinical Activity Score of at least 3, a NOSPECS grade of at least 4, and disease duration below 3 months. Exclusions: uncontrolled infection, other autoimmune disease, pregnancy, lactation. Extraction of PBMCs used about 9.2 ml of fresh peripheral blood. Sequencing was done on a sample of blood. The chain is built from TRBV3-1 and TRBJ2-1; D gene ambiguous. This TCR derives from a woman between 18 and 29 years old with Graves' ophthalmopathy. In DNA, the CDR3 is TGTGCCAGCAGACATTCGTGGGGATCCTACAATGAGCAGTTCTTC. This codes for CASRHSWGSYNEQFF.